This entry lists 19 T cell receptor beta chains sequenced from one sample in a study of blood T cell repertoires in COVID-19. Sequenced by immunoSEQ multiplex PCR; TCRdb stores in-frame clones only, minus some. In the table there are 150,000 or so clones, roughly 83% of which are singletons. The material sequenced was PBMCs or T cells enriched from blood (not recorded which). These receptors all come from a man in his sixties or seventies who had been exposed to COVID-19.

This clone has more than one count but fewer than ten. V and J are TRBV10-2 and TRBJ2-5; 10 positions match TRBD2. V was pared by 9 bases and J by 5 bases, with 6 bases of the junction left unmatched. The CDR3 contains 13 residues. The V gene's germline CDR1 is WSHSY and CDR2 SAAADI. This CDR3 reads CASFPGLAETQYF. The CDR3 nucleotides read TGCGCCAGTTTCCCGGGACTAGCGGAGACCCAGTACTTC.

V usage is TRBV6-5 and J usage is TRBJ2-2, with D possibly being TRBD2 (5 bases). Germline V CDR1 and CDR2: MNHEY, SVGAGI. V dropped 8 bases and J dropped 7 bases, with 17 bases sitting between them. The CDR3 covers 14 residues. The CDR3 DNA reads TGTGCCAGCCGGGGAAGAACACATAACGGGGAGCTGTTTTTT. Translated, it gives CASRGRTHNGELFF.

The chain uses TRBV24-1 and TRBJ2-3; 9 nucleotides match TRBD1. This CDR3 comprises 15 residues. The germline CDR1 and CDR2 sequences are KGHDR and SFDVKD. V was clipped by 5 bases and J by 4 bases; unmatched bases: 6. CDR3 amino acids: CATSAEDRGADTQYF. In DNA form, the CDR3 reads TGTGCCACCAGTGCCGAGGACAGGGGCGCAGATACGCAGTATTTT.

The table lists this clone with a count of one. The chain joins TRBV19 to TRBJ2-5; 9 bases agree with TRBD2. CDR3 length: 16 amino acids. Trimming removed 5 bases from V and 1 base from J; junction bases left unmatched: 8. Germline CDR1 reads LNHDA; CDR2 reads SQIVND (reference sequence). The CDR3 DNA is TGTGCCAGTAGTCCCAAAGCGGGGGGCCCCCAAGAGACCCAGTACTTC. It encodes CASSPKAGGPQETQYF. Full variable domain (outside the CDR3, taken from reference TRBV19 and TRBJ2-5): DGGITQSPKYLFRKEGQNVTLSCEQNLNHDAMYWYRQDPGQGLRLIYYSQIVNDFQKGDIAEGYSVSREKKESFPLTVTSAQKNPTAFYLCASSPKAGGPQETQYFGPGTRLLVL.

The genes are TRBV27 and TRBJ2-7; tentative D call: TRBD1 (5 bases). The germline gives CDR1 MNHEY, CDR2 SMNVEV (reference sequence). The V end lost 5 bases, the J end lost 0 bases, and 11 bases lay between the germline ends. CDR3 size: 14 residues. The CDR3 DNA follows: TGTGCCAGCAGTCCCCAGACAGACTCCTACGAGCAGTACTTC. Translation gives CASSPQTDSYEQYF.

The chain's CDR3 is CAWSSGSEQYF. CDR3 coding DNA: TGTGCCTGGAGTTCAGGCTCGGAGCAGTACTTC. This rearrangement joins TRBV30 to TRBJ2-7; D gene ambiguous. The CDR3 covers 11 residues. V shed 2 bases and J shed 7 bases, with 9 bases lying between them. In germline, CDR1 is GTSNPN, CDR2 SVGIG (reference sequence). Together with reference TRBV30 and TRBJ2-7, the CDR3 gives the full variable domain: SQTIHQWPATLVQPVGSPLSLECTVEGTSNPNLYWYRQAAGRGLQLLFYSVGIGQISSEVPQNLSASRPQDRQFILSSKKLLLSDSGFYLCAWSSGSEQYFGPGTRLTVT.

The genes are TRBV28 and TRBJ1-2, with TRBD1 identical over 7 bases. V gave up 5 bases and J gave up 5 bases; unmatched junction bases: 8. This CDR3 spans 14 amino acids. Germline V CDR1 and CDR2: MDHEN, SYDVKM. CDR3 in amino acids: CASSTHQTGYGYTF. The CDR3 DNA reads TGTGCCAGCAGTACCCATCAGACAGGGTATGGCTACACCTTC.

The chain combines TRBV18 with TRBJ1-4, with 8 bases aligning to TRBD1. The CDR3 has 12 residues. The junction had 5 bases not matched to a gene; V was cut back by 6 bases and J by 11 bases. The germline V gene encodes CDR1 KGHSH and CDR2 LQKENI. CDR3 loop: CASSQQGGKLFF. The CDR3, as DNA: TGTGCCAGCTCCCAACAGGGGGGGAAACTGTTTTTT.

CDR3 DNA sequence: TGCGCCAGCAGCTTCGGACTAGCGGGCCCTTACAATGAGCAGTTCTTC. Its protein product is CASSFGLAGPYNEQFF. The chain has TRBV5-1 and TRBJ2-1, with 11 bases that match TRBD2. Germline trimming cut 2 bases from V and 4 bases from J; bases unmatched to any gene: 5. The CDR3 runs 16 residues. CDR1 SGHRS and CDR2 YFSETQ come from the germline V gene.

The V gene is TRBV19, the J gene TRBJ2-7, with a tentative D call TRBD1 (6 bases). Per the germline V gene, CDR1 is LNHDA and CDR2 is SQIVND (reference sequence). V gave up 7 bases and J gave up 6 bases, with 10 bases separating them. The CDR3 has 11 amino acids. CDR3 DNA: TGTGCCAGTACTTTCAGGGGCGAGCAGTACTTC. Amino acid sequence: CASTFRGEQYF.

The chain combines TRBV7-6 with TRBJ2-1; perhaps TRBD1 as D (5 bases). Between the trimmed V and J ends, which lost 6 bases and 0 bases, there was a span of 12 bases. From germline, CDR1 is SGHVS and CDR2 FNYEAQ. The CDR3 contains 15 residues. The CDR3 DNA reads TGTGCCAGCAGTAAGGGGAAAAGCTCCTACAATGAGCAGTTCTTC. Its translation is CASSKGKSSYNEQFF.

The V and J genes are TRBV5-6 and TRBJ2-3; possibly TRBD2 for D (5 bases). Trimming stripped 4 bases from V and 2 bases from J, with 17 bases between. Germline lookup yields CDR1 SGHDT and CDR2 YYEEEE. This CDR3 has 16 residues. The CDR3 protein is CASSLPGESYTDTQYF. DNA of the CDR3: TGTGCCAGCAGCCTCCCCGGGGAGAGCTACACAGATACGCAGTATTTT. The full variable domain, with the rest looked up from reference TRBV5-6 and TRBJ2-3, is DAGVTQSPTHLIKTRGQQVTLRCSPKSGHDTVSWYQQALGQGPQFIFQYYEEEERQRGNFPDRFSGHQFPNYSSELNVNALLLGDSALYLCASSLPGESYTDTQYFGPGTRLTVL.

The V gene is TRBV15, the J gene TRBJ2-1; D uncertain. V lost 1 base, J lost 8 bases, and 15 bases lay in between. In germline, CDR1 is LNHNV, CDR2 YYDKDF (reference sequence). The CDR3 covers 15 residues. The CDR3 DNA reads as TGTGCCACCAGCAGAGCTACTAACCGCCTCGATGAGCAGTTCTTC. This gives the protein CATSRATNRLDEQFF.

V is TRBV7-9 and J is TRBJ1-1; unclear D gene. From germline, CDR1 is SEHNR and CDR2 FQNEAQ (reference sequence). Trimming removed 1 base from V and 4 bases from J, with 10 bases in between. The CDR3 runs 14 residues. CDR3 sequence (DNA): TGTGCCAGCAGCTTAGAGGGAGTCTTCACTGAAGCTTTCTTT. This gives the protein CASSLEGVFTEAFF.

CDR3 protein: CASSMGREVWWTEAFF. The CDR3, as DNA: TGTGCCAGTAGTATGGGCAGGGAGGTCTGGTGGACTGAAGCTTTCTTT. The genes are TRBV19 and TRBJ1-1; D is perhaps TRBD1 (5 bases). Germline V gives CDR1 LNHDA, CDR2 SQIVND (reference sequence). The CDR3 extends over 16 amino acids. Between the trimmed V and J ends, which lost 3 bases and 5 bases, there was a span of 19 bases.

This clone occurred a few times. The chain joins TRBV29-1 to TRBJ1-1, with 10 nucleotides matching TRBD1. This CDR3 has 15 residues. Germline lookup yields CDR1 SQVTM and CDR2 ANQGSEA. Trimming took 6 bases from V and 4 from J; bases not matched to a gene: 11. The CDR3 loop is CSVATGGVGVTEAFF. In DNA, the CDR3 is TGCAGCGTAGCGACAGGGGGCGTAGGGGTCACTGAAGCTTTCTTT.

The chain recombines TRBV11-1 with TRBJ1-1; 7 bases agree with TRBD1. Trimming cost V 5 bases and J 0 bases; bases outside gene matches: 3. From germline, CDR1 is SGHAT and CDR2 FQDESV (reference sequence). This CDR3 spans 14 amino acids. The CDR3: CASSPGQMNTEAFF. The CDR3 coding sequence is TGTGCCAGCAGCCCGGGACAGATGAACACTGAAGCTTTCTTT.

This clone showed up just a few times. The chain has TRBV5-1 and TRBJ1-6; 7 positions match TRBD1. The junction had 8 bases not matched to a gene; V was cut back by 6 bases and J by 11 bases. There are 13 residues in the CDR3. CDR1 is SGHRS, CDR2 YFSETQ, per germline. The CDR3 loop is CASNDRVGAPLHF. In DNA form, the CDR3 reads TGCGCCAGCAATGACAGGGTCGGTGCACCCCTCCACTTT.

The chain joins TRBV30 to TRBJ1-5, with 9 positions matching TRBD1. Germline values: CDR1 GTSNPN, CDR2 SVGIG (reference sequence). V dropped 4 bases and J dropped 5; count of bases not matched to a gene: 9. The CDR3 covers 15 residues. The DNA of the CDR3 is TGTGCCTGGACAGCGCGGGACAGGGCTCATCAGCCCCAGCATTTT. Amino acids: CAWTARDRAHQPQHF.